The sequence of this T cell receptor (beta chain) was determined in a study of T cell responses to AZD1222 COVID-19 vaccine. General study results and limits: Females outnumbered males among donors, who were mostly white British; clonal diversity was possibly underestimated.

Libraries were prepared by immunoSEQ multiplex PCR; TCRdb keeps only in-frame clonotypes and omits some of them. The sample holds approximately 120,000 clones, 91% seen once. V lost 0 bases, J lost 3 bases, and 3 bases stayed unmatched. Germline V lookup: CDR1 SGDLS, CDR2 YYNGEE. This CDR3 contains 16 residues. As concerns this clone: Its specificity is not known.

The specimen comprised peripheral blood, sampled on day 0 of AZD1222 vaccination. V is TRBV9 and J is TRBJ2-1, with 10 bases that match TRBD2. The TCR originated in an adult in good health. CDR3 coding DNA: TGTGCCAGCAGCGTAGTGGTAGCGGGGGGCTACAATGAGCAGTTCTTC. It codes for CASSVVVAGGYNEQFF.